A single TCR beta chain is shown here with its context. The sample belongs to a study of OX40 agonist ivuxolimab in advanced cancers. Germline CDR1 and CDR2: MNHNY and SVGAGI (reference sequence). The CDR3 loop spans 13 amino acids. V was cut by 8 bases and J by 9 bases, with 14 bases left in between. Data came from immunoSEQ multiplex PCR; TCRdb stores just in-frame clones and leaves some out. The sample has tens of thousands of clones, 87% seen once; the top ten hold roughly 2.5%. The chain carries TRBV6-6 and TRBJ1-6; D gene ambiguous. The receptor comes from an adult with an advanced solid tumor such as melanoma, head and neck, liver or kidney cancer. Sequences were derived from CD4+ or CD8+ T cells sorted from blood, sampled in a trial of the OX40 agonist ivuxolimab. The CDR3 reads CASRLEAASPLHF. DNA for the CDR3: TGTGCCAGCCGACTGGAGGCAGCTTCACCCCTCCACTTT.